What follows are 9 T cell receptor beta chains derived from one specimen sequenced in a study of radiotherapy plus CTLA-4 blockade in lung cancer. Repertoires were generated with immunoSEQ multiplex PCR, while TCRdb's copy carries only in-frame clones and drops some. The sample has about 51,000 clones; 77% are singletons. The sample in question was peripheral blood, obtained from a patient treated with radiotherapy plus ipilimumab. These receptors all come from a human donor with non-small cell lung cancer whose response to radiotherapy plus ipilimumab could not be evaluated.

This sequence joins TRBV7-2 and TRBJ1-6; unclear D gene. V was pared by 1 base and J by 0 bases, with 13 bases between. Germline values: CDR1 SGHTA, CDR2 FQGNSA. The CDR3 is made up of 18 amino acids. The CDR3 coding sequence is TGTGCCAGCAGCTTAGATCCAGACTTCAGCTCCTATAATTCACCCCTCCACTTT. Its protein product is CASSLDPDFSSYNSPLHF.

The rearrangement uses TRBV7-3 and TRBJ2-2; tentative D call: TRBD1 (5 bases). Germline V gives CDR1 SGHTA, CDR2 FQGTGA. The CDR3 is made up of 13 amino acids. V lost 8 bases, J lost 8 bases, and 15 bases lay in between. DNA for the CDR3: TGTGCCAGCTCCAGGGTTTTAAGAGGGGAGCTGTTTTTT. Amino acids: CASSRVLRGELFF.

The chain recombines TRBV5-1 with TRBJ2-5, with D possibly being TRBD1 (5 bases). From germline, CDR1 is SGHRS and CDR2 YFSETQ. The germline V and J ends were trimmed by 3 bases and 4 bases, with 10 bases remaining between them. The CDR3 is made up of 13 amino acids. The CDR3 loop is CASSSQEGETQYF. The CDR3, as DNA: TGCGCCAGCAGCTCACAGGAAGGAGAGACCCAGTACTTC. The whole variable domain, remainder taken from reference TRBV5-1 and TRBJ2-5, is KAGVTQTPRYLIKTRGQQVTLSCSPISGHRSVSWYQQTPGQGLQFLFEYFSETQRNKGNFPGRFSGRQFSNSRSEMNVSTLELGDSALYLCASSSQEGETQYFGPGTRLLVL.

The chain links TRBV5-6 to TRBJ1-2; 10 bases align to TRBD1. Losses at the gene ends were 4 bases for V and 9 bases for J; bases not matched to a gene: 3. Germline loops: CDR1 SGHDT, CDR2 YYEEEE. This CDR3 is 12 amino acids long. CDR3 DNA sequence: TGTGCCAGCAGCCCGGACAGGGGGAGCTACACCTTC. Amino acids: CASSPDRGSYTF.

V and J are TRBV28 and TRBJ2-3; D gene ambiguous. V shed 3 bases and J shed 1 base, with 14 bases lying between them. Germline V gene sequence: CDR1 MDHEN, CDR2 SYDVKM. The CDR3 runs to 16 residues. As DNA, the CDR3 is TGTGCCAGCAGTTTTTACGGAACACGGGGCACAGATACGCAGTATTTT. Protein: CASSFYGTRGTDTQYF. The whole variable domain, filled in from reference TRBV28 and TRBJ2-3, reads DVKVTQSSRYLVKRTGEKVFLECVQDMDHENMFWYRQDPGLGLRLIYFSYDVKMKEKGDIPEGYSVSREKKERFSLILESASTNQTSMYLCASSFYGTRGTDTQYFGPGTRLTVL.

This chain links TRBV27 with TRBJ2-5, with 7 bases fitting TRBD1. This CDR3 comprises 13 residues. CDR1 and CDR2 (germline): MNHEY, SMNVEV (reference sequence). V lost 2 bases, J lost 5 bases, and 2 bases stayed unmatched. DNA for the CDR3: TGTGCCAGCAGTTTACGCAGGGGGGAGACCCAGTACTTC. Protein: CASSLRRGETQYF.

This clone was counted between two and nine times. V gene TRBV21-1 combines with J gene TRBJ1-1; the table's D call of TRBD1 was not tested on the DNA. TRBV21-1 is given as a pseudogene. There are 14 residues in the CDR3. The CDR3 DNA is TGTGCCAGCAGCAGACAGGGGTTGAACACTGAAGCTTTCTTT. Residues: CASSRQGLNTEAFF.

The chain employs TRBV6-5 and TRBJ2-1; no clear D. From germline, CDR1 is MNHEY and CDR2 SVGAGI. Trimming shortened V by 5 bases and J by 8 bases, and 16 bases separated the two germline ends. The CDR3 has 14 amino acids. In DNA, the CDR3 is TGTGCCAGCAGTCCCTCGAGCGTTGTGGATGAGCAGTTCTTC. Translated, it gives CASSPSSVVDEQFF.

The chain is built from TRBV7-2 and TRBJ2-2, with D perhaps matching TRBD2 (6 bases). The CDR3 runs to 14 residues. Trimming removed 1 base at V and 7 bases at J, with 10 bases between. Germline CDR1 SGHTA, CDR2 FQGNSA. The CDR3 protein is CASSLVSGDGELFF. The CDR3, as DNA: TGTGCCAGCAGCTTAGTTTCGGGAGACGGGGAGCTGTTTTTT.